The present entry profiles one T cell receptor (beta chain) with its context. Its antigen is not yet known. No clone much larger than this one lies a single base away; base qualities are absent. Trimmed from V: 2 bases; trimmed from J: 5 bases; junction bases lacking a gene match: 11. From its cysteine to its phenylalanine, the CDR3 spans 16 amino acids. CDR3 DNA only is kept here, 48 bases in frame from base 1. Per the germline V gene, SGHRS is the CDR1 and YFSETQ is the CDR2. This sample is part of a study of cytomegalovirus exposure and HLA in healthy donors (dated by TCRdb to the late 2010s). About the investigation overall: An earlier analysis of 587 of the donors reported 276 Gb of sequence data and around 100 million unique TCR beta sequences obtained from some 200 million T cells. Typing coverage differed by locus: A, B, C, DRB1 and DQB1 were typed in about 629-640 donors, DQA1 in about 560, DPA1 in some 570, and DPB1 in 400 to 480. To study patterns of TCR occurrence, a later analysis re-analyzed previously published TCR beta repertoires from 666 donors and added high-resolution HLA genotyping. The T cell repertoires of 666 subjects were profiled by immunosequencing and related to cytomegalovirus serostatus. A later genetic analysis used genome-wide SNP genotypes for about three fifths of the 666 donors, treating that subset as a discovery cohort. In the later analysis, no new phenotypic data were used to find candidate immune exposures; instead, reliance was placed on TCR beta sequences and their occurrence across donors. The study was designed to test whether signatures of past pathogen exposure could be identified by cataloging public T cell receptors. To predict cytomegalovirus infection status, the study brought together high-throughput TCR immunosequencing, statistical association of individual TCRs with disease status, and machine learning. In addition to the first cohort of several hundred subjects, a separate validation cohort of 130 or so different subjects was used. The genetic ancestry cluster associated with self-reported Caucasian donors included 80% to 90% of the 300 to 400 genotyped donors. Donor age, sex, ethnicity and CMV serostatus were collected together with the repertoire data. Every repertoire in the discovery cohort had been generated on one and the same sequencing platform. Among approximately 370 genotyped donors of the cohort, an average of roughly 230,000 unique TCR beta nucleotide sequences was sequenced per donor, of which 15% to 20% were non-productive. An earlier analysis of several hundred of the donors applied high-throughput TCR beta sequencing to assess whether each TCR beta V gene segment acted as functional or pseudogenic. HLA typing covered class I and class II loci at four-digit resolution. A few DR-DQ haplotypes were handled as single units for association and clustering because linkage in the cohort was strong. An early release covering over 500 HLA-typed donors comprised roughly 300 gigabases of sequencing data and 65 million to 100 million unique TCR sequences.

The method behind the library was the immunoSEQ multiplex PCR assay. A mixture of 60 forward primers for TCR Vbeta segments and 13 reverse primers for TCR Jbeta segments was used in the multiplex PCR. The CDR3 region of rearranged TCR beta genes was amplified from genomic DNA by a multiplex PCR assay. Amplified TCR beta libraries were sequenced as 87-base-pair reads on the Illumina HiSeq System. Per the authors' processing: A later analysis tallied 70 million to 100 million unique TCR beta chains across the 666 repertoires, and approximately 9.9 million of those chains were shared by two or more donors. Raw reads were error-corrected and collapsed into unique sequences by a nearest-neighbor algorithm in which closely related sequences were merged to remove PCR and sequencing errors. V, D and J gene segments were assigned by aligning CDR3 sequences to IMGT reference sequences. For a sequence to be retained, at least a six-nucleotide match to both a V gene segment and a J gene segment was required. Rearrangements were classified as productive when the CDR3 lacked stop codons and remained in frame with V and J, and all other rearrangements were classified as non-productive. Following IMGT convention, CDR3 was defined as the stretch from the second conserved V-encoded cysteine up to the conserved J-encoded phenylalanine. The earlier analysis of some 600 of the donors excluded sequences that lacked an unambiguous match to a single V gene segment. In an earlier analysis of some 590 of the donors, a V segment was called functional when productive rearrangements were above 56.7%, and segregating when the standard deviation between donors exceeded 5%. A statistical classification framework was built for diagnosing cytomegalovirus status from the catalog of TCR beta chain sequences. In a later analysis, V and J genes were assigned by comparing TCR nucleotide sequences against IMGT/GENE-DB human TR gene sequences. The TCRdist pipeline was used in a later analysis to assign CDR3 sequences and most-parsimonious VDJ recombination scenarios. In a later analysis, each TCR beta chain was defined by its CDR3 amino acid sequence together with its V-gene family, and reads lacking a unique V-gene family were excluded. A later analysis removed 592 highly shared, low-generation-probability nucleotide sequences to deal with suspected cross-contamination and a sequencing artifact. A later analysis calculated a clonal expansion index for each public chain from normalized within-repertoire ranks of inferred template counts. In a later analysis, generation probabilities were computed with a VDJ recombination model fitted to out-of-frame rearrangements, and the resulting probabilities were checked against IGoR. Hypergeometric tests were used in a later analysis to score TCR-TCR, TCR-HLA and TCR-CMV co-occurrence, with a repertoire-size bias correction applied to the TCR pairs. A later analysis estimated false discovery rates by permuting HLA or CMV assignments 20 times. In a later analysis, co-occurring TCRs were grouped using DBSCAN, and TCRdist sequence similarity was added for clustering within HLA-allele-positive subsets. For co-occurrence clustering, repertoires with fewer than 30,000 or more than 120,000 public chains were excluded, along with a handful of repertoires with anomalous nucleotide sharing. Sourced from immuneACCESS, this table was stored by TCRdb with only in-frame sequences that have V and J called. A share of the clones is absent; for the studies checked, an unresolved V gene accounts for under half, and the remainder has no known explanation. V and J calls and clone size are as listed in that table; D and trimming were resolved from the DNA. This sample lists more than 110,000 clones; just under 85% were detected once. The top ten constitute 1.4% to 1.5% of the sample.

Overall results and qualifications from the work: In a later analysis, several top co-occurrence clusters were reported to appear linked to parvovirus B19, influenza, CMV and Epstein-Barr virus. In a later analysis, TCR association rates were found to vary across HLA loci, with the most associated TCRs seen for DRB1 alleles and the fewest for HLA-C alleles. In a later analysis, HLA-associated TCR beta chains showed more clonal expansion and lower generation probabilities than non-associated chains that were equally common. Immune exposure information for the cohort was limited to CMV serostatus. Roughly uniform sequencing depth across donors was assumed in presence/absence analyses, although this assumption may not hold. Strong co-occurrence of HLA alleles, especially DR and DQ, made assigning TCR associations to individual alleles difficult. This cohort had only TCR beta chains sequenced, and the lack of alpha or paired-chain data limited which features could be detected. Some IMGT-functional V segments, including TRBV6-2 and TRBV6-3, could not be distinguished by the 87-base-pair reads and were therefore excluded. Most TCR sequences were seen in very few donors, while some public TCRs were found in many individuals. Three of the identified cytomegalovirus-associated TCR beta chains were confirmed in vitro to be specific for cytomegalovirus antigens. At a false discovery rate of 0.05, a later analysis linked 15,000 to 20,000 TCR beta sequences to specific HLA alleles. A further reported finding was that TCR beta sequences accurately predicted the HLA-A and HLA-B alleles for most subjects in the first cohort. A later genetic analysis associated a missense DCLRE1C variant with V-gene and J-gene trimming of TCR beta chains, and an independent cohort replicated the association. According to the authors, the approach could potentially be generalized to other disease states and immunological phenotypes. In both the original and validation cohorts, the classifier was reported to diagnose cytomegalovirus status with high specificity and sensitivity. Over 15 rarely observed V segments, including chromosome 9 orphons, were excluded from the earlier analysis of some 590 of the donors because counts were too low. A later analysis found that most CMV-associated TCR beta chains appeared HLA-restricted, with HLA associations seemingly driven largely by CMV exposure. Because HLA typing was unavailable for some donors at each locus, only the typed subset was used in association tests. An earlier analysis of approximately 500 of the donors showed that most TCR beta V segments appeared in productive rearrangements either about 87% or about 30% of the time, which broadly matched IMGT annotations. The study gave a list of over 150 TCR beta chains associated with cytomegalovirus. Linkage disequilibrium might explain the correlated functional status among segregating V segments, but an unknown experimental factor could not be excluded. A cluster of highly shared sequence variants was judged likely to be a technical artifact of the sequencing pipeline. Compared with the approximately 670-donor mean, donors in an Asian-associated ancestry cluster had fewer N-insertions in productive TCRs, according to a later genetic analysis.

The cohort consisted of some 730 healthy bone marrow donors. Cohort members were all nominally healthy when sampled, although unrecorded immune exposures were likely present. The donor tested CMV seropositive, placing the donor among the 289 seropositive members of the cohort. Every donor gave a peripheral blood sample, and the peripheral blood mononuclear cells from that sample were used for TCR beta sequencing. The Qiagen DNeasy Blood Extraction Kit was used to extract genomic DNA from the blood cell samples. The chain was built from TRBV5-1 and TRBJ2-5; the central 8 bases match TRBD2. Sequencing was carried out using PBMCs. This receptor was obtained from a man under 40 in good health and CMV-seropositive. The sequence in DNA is TGCGCCAGCAGCTTTGGTGGAGCGGGGGCCGGGGAGACCCAGTACTTC. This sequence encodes CASSFGGAGAGETQYF.